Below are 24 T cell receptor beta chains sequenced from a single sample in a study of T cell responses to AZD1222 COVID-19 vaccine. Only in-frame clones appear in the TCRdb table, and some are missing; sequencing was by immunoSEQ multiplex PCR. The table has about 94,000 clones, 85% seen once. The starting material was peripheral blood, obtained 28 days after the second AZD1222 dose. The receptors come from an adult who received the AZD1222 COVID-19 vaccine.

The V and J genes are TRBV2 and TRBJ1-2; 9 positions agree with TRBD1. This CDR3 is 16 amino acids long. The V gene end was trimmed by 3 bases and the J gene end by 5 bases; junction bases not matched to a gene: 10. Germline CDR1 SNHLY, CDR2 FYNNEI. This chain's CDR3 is CASSDRTGAAGYGYTF. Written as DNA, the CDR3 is TGTGCCAGCAGTGACCGGACAGGGGCTGCGGGGTATGGCTACACCTTC.

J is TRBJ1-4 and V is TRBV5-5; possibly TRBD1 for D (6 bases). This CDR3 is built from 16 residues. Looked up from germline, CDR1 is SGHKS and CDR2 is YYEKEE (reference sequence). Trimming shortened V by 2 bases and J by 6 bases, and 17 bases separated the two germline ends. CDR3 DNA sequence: TGTGCCAGCAGCTTTTTACAGGGCCAAGGAGATGAAAAACTGTTTTTT. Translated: CASSFLQGQGDEKLFF.

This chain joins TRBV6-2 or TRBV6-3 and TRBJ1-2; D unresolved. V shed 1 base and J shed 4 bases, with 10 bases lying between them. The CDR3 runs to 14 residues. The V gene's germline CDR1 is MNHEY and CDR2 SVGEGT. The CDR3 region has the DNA TGTGCCAGCAGTTACTGGGAGGCCACCTATGGCTACACCTTC. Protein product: CASSYWEATYGYTF.

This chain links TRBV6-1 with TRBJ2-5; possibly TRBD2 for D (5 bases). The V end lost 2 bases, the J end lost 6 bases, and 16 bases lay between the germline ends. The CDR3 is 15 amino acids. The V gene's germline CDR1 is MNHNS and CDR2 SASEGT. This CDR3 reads CASSEMLRSEQTQYF. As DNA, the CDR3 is TGTGCCAGCAGTGAAATGTTGCGTAGCGAACAGACCCAGTACTTC.

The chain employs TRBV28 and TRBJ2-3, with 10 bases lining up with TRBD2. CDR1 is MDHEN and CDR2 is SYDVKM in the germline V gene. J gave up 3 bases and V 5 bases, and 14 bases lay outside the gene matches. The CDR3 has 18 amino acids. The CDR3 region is CASSQAGTSVTETDTQYF. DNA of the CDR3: TGTGCCAGCAGTCAGGCCGGGACTAGCGTCACGGAAACAGATACGCAGTATTTT.

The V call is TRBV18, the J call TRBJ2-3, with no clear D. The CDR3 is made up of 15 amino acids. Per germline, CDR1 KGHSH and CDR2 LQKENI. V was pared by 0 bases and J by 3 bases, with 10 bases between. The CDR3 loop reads CASSPPNLETDTQYF. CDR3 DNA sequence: TGTGCCAGCTCACCACCTAACCTAGAAACAGATACGCAGTATTTT.

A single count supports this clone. The CDR3 DNA sequence: TGTGCCAGCAGCGACGAAAAGGGGTGGGCCGGGGAGCTGTTTTTT. It encodes CASSDEKGWAGELFF. The rearrangement links TRBV3-1 (or the pseudogene TRBV3-2) to TRBJ2-2; D perhaps matches TRBD1 (5 bases). Germline V lookup: CDR1 LGHDT, CDR2 YNNKEL (reference sequence). Trimming cost V 5 bases and J 6 bases, with 16 bases left between them. This CDR3 has 15 amino acids.

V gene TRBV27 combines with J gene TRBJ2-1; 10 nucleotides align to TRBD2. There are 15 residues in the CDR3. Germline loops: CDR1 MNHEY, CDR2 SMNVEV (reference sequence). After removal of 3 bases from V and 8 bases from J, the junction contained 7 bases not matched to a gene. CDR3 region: CASSFLLAGRHEQFF. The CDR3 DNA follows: TGTGCCAGCAGTTTTTTACTAGCGGGACGACATGAGCAGTTCTTC.

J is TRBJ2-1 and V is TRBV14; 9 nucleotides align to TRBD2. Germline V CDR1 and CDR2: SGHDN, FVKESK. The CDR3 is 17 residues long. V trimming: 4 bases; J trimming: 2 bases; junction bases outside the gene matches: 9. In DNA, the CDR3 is TGTGCCAGCAGCCCCCATTCGACTAGCGGCGCCTACAATGAGCAGTTCTTC. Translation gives CASSPHSTSGAYNEQFF.

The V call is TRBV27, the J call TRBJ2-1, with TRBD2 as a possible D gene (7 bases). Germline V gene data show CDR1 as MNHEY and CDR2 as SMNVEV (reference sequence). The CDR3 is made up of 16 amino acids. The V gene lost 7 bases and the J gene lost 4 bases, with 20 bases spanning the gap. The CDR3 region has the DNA TGTGCCAGCACTCCGATCCCGGGGGGCCTGTACAATGAGCAGTTCTTC. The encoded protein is CASTPIPGGLYNEQFF.

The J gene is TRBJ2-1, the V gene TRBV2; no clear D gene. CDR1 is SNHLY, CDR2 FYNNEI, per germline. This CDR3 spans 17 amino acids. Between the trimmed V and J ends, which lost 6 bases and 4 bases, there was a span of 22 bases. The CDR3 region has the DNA TGTGCCAGCAGGGAGAGCCCTGATCCCCGTCTATACAATGAGCAGTTCTTC. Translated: CASRESPDPRLYNEQFF. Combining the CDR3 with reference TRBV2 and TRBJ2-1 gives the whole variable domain EPEVTQTPSHQVTQMGQEVILRCVPISNHLYFYWYRQILGQKVEFLVSFYNNEISEKSEIFDDQFSVERPDGSNFTLKIRSTKLEDSAMYFCASRESPDPRLYNEQFFGPGTRLTVL.

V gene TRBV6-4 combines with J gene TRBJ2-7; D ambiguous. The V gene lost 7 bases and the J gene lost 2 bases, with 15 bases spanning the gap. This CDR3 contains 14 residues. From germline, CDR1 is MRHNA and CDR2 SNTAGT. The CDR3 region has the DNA TGTGCCAGCATCGAAGTCGGCGGAACCTACGAGCAGTACTTC. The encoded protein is CASIEVGGTYEQYF.

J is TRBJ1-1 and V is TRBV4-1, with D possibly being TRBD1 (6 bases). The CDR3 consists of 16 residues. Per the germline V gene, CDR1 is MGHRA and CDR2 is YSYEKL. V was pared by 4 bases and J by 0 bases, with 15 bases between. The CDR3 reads CASSRIPGQLNTEAFF. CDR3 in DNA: TGCGCCAGCAGCCGGATCCCGGGACAACTGAACACTGAAGCTTTCTTT.

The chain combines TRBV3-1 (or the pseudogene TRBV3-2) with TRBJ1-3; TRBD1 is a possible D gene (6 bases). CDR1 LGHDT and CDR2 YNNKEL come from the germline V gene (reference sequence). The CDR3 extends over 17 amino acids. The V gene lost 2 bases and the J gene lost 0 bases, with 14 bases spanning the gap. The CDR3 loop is CASSQKGTGSSGNTIYF. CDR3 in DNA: TGTGCCAGCAGCCAAAAAGGAACAGGGAGCTCTGGAAACACCATATATTTT.

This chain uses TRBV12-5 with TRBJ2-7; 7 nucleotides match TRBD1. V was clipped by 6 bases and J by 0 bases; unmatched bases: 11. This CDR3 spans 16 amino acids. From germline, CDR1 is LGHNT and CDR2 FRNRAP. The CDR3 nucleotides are TGTGCTAGTGGCCAAACCGGGACAGCAAGCTCCTACGAGCAGTACTTC. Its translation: CASGQTGTASSYEQYF.

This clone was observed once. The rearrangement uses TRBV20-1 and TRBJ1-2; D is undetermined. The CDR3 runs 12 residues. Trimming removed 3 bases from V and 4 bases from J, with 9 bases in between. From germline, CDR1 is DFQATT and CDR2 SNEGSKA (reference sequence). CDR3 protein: CSASQGSYGYTF. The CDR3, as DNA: TGCAGTGCTAGTCAAGGGAGCTATGGCTACACCTTC.

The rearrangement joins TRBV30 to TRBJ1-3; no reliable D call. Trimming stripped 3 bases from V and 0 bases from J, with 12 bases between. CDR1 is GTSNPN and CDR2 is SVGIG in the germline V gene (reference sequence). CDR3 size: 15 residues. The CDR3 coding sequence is TGTGCCTGGAGCCATTGGAGGTACTCTGGAAACACCATATATTTT. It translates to CAWSHWRYSGNTIYF. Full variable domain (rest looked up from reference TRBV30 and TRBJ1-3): SQTIHQWPATLVQPVGSPLSLECTVEGTSNPNLYWYRQAAGRGLQLLFYSVGIGQISSEVPQNLSASRPQDRQFILSSKKLLLSDSGFYLCAWSHWRYSGNTIYFGEGSWLTVV.

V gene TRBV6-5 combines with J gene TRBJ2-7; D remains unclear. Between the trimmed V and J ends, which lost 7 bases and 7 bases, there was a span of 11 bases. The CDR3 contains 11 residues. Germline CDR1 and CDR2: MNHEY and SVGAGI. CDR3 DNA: TGTGCCAGCACCAGACTCGGGGAGCAGTACTTC. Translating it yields CASTRLGEQYF.

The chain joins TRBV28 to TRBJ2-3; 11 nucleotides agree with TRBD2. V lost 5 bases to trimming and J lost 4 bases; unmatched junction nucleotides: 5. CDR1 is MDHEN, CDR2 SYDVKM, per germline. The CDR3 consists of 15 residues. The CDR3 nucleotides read TGTGCCAGCAGTCAAACTAGCGGGAGATCAGATACGCAGTATTTT. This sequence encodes CASSQTSGRSDTQYF. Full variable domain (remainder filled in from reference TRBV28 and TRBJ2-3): DVKVTQSSRYLVKRTGEKVFLECVQDMDHENMFWYRQDPGLGLRLIYFSYDVKMKEKGDIPEGYSVSREKKERFSLILESASTNQTSMYLCASSQTSGRSDTQYFGPGTRLTVL.

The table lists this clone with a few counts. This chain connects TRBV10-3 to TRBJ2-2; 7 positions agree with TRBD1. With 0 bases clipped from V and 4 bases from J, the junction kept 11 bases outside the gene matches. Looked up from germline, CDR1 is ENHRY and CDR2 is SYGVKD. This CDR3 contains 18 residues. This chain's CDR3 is CAISESTVRTGLTGELFF. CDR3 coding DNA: TGTGCCATCAGTGAGTCGACAGTAAGGACAGGCCTCACCGGGGAGCTGTTTTTT.

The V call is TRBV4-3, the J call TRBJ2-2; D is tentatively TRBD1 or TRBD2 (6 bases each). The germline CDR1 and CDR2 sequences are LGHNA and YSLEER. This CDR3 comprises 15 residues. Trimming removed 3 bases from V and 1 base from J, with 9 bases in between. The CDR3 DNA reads TGCGCCAGCAGCCAGGAGGGACAGAACACCGGGGAGCTGTTTTTT. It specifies CASSQEGQNTGELFF.

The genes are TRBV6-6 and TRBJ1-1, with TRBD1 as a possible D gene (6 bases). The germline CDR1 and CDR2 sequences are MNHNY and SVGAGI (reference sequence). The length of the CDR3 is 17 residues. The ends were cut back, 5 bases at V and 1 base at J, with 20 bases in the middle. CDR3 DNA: TGTGCCAGCAGTCAAAGGGGCAGGGGATTAAGGAACACTGAAGCTTTCTTT. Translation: CASSQRGRGLRNTEAFF.

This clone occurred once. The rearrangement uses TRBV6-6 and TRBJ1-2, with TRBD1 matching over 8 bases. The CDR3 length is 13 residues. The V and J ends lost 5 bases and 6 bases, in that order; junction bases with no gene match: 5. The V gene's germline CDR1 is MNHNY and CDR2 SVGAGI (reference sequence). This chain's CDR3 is CASSPRQGHGYTF. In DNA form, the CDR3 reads TGTGCCAGCAGTCCCCGACAGGGGCATGGCTACACCTTC.

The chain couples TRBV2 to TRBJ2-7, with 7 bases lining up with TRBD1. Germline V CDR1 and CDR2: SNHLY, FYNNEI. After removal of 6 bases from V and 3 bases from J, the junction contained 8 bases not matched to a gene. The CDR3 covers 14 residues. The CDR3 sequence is CASRGQSLIYEQYF. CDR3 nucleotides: TGTGCCAGCAGGGGACAGAGCCTAATCTACGAGCAGTACTTC.